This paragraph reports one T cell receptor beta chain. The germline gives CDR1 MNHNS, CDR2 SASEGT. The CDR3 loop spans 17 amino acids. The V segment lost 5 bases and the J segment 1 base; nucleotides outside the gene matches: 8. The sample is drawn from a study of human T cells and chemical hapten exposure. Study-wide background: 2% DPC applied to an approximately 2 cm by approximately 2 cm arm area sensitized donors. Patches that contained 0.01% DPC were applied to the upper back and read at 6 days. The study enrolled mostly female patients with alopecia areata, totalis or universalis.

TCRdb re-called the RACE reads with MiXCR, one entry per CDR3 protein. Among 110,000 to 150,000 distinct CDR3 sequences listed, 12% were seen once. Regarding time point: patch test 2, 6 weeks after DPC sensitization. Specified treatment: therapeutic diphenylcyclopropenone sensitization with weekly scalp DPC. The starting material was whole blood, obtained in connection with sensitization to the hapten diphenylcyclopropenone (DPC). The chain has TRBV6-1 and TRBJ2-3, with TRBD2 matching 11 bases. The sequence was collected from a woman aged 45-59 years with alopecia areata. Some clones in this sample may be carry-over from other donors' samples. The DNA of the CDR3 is TGTGCCAGCAGTTTGAGGCTAGCGGGAGGACGCACAGATACGCAGTATTTT. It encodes CASSLRLAGGRTDTQYF.